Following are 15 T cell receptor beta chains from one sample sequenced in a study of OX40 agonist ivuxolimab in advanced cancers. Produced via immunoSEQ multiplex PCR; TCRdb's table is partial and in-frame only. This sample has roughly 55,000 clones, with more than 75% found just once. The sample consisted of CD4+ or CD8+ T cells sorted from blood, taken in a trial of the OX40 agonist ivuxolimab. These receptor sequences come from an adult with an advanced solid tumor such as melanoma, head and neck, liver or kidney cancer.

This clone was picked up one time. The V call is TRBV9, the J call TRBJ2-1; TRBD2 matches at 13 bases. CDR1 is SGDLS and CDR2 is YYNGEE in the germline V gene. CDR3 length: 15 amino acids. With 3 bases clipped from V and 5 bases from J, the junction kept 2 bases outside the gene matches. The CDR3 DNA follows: TGTGCCAGCAGCGCCGGGACTAGCGGGAACAATGAGCAGTTCTTC. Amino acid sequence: CASSAGTSGNNEQFF.

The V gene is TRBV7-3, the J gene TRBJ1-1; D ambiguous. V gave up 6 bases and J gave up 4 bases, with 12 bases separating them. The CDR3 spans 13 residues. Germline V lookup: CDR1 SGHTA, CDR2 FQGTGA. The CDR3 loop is CASRLDGLTEAFF. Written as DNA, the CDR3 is TGTGCCAGCAGACTCGACGGTCTCACTGAAGCTTTCTTT.

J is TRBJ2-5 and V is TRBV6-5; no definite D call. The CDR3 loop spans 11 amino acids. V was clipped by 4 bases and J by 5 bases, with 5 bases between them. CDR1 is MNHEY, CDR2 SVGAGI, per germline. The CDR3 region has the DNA TGTGCCAGCAGTTCAGCGGAGACCCAGTACTTC. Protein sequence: CASSSAETQYF.

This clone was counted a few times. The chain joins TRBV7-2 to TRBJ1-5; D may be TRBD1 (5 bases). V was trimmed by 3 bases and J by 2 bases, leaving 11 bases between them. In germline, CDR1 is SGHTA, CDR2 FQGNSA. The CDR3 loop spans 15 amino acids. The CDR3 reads CASSFGARGNQPQHF. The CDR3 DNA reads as TGTGCCAGCAGCTTTGGGGCCCGGGGCAATCAGCCCCAGCATTTT. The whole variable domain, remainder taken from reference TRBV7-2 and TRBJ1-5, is GAGVSQSPSNKVTEKGKDVELRCDPISGHTALYWYRQSLGQGLEFLIYFQGNSAPDKSGLPSDRFSAERTGGSVSTLTIQRTQQEDSAVYLCASSFGARGNQPQHFGDGTRLSIL.

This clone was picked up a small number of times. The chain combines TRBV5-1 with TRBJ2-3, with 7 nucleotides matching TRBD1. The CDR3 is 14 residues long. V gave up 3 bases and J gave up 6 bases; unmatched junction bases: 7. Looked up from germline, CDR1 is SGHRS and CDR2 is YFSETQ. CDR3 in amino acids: CASSWDSRGDTQYF. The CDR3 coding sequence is TGCGCCAGCAGCTGGGACAGCCGAGGGGATACGCAGTATTTT.

CDR3 sequence reads: CASSQGWNTGELFF. CDR3 DNA sequence: TGTGCCAGCAGCCAGGGATGGAACACCGGGGAGCTGTTTTTT. The chain recombines TRBV6-6 with TRBJ2-2, with D perhaps TRBD1 (5 bases). Germline V gene data show CDR1 as MNHNY and CDR2 as SVGAGI (reference sequence). V shed 6 bases and J shed 1 base, with 9 bases lying between them. The CDR3 totals 14 residues.

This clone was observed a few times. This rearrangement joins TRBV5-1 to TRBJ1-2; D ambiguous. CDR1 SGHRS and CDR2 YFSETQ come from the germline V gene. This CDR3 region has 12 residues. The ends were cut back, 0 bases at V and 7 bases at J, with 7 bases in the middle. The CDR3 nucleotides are TGCGCCAGCAGCTTGGATATGGGTGGCTACACCTTC. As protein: CASSLDMGGYTF.

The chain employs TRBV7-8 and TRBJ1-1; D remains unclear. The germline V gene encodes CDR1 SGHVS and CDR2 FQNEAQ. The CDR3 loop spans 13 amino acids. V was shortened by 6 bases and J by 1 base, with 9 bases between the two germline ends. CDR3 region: CASRYTANTEAFF. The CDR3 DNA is TGTGCCAGCAGATATACCGCGAACACTGAAGCTTTCTTT.

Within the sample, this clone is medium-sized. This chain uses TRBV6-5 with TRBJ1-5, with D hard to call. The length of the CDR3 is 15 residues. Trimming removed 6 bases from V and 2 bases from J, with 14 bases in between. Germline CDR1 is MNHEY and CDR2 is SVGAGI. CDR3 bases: TGTGCCAGCAGCCTTCGGGCAGGAGGCAATCAGCCCCAGCATTTT. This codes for CASSLRAGGNQPQHF.

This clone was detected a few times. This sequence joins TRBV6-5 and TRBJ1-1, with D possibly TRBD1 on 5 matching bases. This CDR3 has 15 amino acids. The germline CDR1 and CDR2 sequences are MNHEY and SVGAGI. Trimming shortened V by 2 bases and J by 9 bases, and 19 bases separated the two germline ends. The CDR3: CASSYIIGASIKAFF. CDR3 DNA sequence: TGTGCCAGCAGTTACATTATTGGGGCCTCTATTAAAGCTTTCTTT.

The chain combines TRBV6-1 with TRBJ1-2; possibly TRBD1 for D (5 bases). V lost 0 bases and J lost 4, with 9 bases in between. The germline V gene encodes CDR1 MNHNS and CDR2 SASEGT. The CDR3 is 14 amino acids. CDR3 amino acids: CASSEAGAVYGYTF. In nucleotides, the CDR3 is TGTGCCAGCAGTGAAGCAGGGGCGGTCTATGGCTACACCTTC.

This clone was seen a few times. The CDR3, as DNA: TGTGCCAGCAGCATCCTCACAGGGGGCGGCTACACCTTC. Encoded protein: CASSILTGGGYTF. The rearrangement uses TRBV7-9 and TRBJ1-2; 9 bases agree with TRBD1. The CDR3 consists of 13 residues. CDR1 is SEHNR, CDR2 FQNEAQ, per germline (reference sequence). V was clipped by 5 bases and J by 8 bases; unmatched bases: 6.

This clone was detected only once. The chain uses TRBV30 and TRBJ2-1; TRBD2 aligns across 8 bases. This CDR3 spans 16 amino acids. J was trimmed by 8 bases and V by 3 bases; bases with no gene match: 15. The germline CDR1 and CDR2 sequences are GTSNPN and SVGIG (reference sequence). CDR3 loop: CAWRGGGSGTGDEQFF. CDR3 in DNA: TGTGCCTGGAGGGGGGGTGGTAGCGGGACCGGTGATGAGCAGTTCTTC.

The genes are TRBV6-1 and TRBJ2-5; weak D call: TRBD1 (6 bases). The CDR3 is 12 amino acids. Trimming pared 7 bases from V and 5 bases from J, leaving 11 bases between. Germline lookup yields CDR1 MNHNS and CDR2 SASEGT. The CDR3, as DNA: TGTGCCAGCATCCCAAGGGGGGAGACCCAGTACTTC. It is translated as CASIPRGETQYF.

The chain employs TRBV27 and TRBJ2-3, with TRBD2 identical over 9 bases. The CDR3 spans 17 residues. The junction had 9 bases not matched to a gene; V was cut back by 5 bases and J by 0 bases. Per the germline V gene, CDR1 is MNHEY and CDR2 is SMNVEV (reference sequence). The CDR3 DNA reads TGTGCCAGCAGTAGCCTAGCGGGGTTTTCTAGCACAGATACGCAGTATTTT. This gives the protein CASSSLAGFSSTDTQYF.